The present TCR beta chain was sequenced within a study of T cell responses to AZD1222 COVID-19 vaccine. This table comes from immunoSEQ multiplex PCR, and its TCRdb copy is limited to in-frame clones, with some not included. The sample has about 150,000 clones, 80% to 95% seen once. Germline loops: CDR1 SGHRS, CDR2 YFSETQ. V was clipped by 1 base and J by 3 bases, with 26 bases between them. The CDR3 covers 20 residues. The chain combines TRBV5-1 with TRBJ2-1; D tentatively fits TRBD1 or TRBD2 (5 bases each). Sequenced material: peripheral blood, taken 28 days after the second AZD1222 dose. This TCR derives from an adult who received the AZD1222 COVID-19 vaccine. The CDR3 loop is CASSLRASVGPAAGYNEQFF. CDR3 DNA: TGCGCCAGCAGCTTGCGTGCCTCTGTGGGACCCGCGGCAGGCTACAATGAGCAGTTCTTC.